The 5 T cell receptor beta chains below come from one sample, sequenced in a study of shared clonotypes between healthy human individuals. Generated by immunoSEQ multiplex PCR, the TCRdb table keeps only in-frame clones and is missing some. The sample has millions of clones, 85% to 95% seen once. The source material was naive CD4+ T cells sorted from blood. The subset was: CD45RA+ positively selected. These receptors were collected from a man between 18 and 35 years old in good health.

This chain connects TRBV7-3 to TRBJ2-2, with 8 bases fitting TRBD2. Germline lookup yields CDR1 SGHTA and CDR2 FQGTGA. J lost 2 bases, V lost 8 bases, and 4 bases had no gene match. The CDR3 contains 14 residues. Written as DNA, the CDR3 is TGTGCCAGCGGGAGCGGGGGAAACACCGGGGAGCTGTTTTTT. Protein sequence: CASGSGGNTGELFF.

This chain connects TRBV5-6 to TRBJ1-3; tentative D call: TRBD1 (6 bases). The germline gives CDR1 SGHDT, CDR2 YYEEEE. Deletions cut 4 bases from V and 2 bases from J, with 10 bases between. This CDR3 is built from 14 residues. The CDR3 DNA sequence: TGTGCCAGCAGCCCGGCAGGGGCTGGAAACACCATATATTTT. Residues: CASSPAGAGNTIYF.

In this sample, this clone turned up once. The chain combines TRBV30 with TRBJ1-2; no clear D. The V gene lost 0 bases and the J gene lost 8 bases, with 22 bases spanning the gap. In germline, CDR1 is GTSNPN, CDR2 SVGIG (reference sequence). The CDR3 runs 16 residues. CDR3 region: CAWSVGGQDLGKGYTF. The CDR3 bases are TGTGCCTGGAGTGTTGGCGGTCAGGATTTAGGGAAAGGCTACACCTTC.

The chain is built from TRBV20-1 and TRBJ2-5, with 7 bases that match TRBD1. The CDR3 consists of 11 residues. Trimming removed 7 bases from V and 5 bases from J; junction bases left unmatched: 4. CDR1 and CDR2 (germline): DFQATT, SNEGSKA (reference sequence). CDR3 sequence: CSVGQPETQYF. The CDR3 bases are TGCAGTGTGGGACAGCCGGAGACCCAGTACTTC.

The chain has TRBV30 and TRBJ2-2; 10 bases are shared with TRBD2. J was trimmed by 4 bases and V by 4 bases; bases with no gene match: 3. Germline V gene lookup returns CDR1 GTSNPN and CDR2 SVGIG (reference sequence). This CDR3 comprises 14 residues. The DNA of the CDR3 is TGTGCCTGGATGGGACTAGCGCCCACCGGGGAGCTGTTTTTT. This sequence encodes CAWMGLAPTGELFF.